The 18 T cell receptor beta chains reported below all come from one sample, sequenced in a study of CD8 T cells in Susac syndrome. The RNA input was roughly 0.45 to 1 ug, and it was reverse transcribed with random hexamers. TCRdb reprocessed the immunoSEQ multiplex PCR reads via MiXCR and lists one record per CDR3 protein. The sample lists 150,000 to 160,000 distinct CDR3 sequences; approximately 96% were seen once. Sequenced: CD4+ T cells from PBMCs. All receptors derive from a human donor with Susac syndrome.

This chain uses TRBV7-9 with TRBJ1-6; the match to TRBD1 covers 9 bases. V trimming: 5 bases; J trimming: 2 bases; junction bases outside the gene matches: 10. The CDR3 is 18 amino acids. The germline V gene has CDR1 SEHNR and CDR2 FQNEAQ (reference sequence). CDR3: CASSPVPGQGTYNSPLHF. The CDR3 nucleotides read TGTGCCAGCAGCCCCGTCCCGGGACAGGGCACCTATAATTCACCCCTCCACTTT.

The chain is built from TRBV20-1 and TRBJ1-6; D is ambiguous. The V end lost 0 bases, the J end lost 6 bases, and 15 bases lay between the germline ends. The CDR3 spans 16 residues. Looked up from germline, CDR1 is DFQATT and CDR2 is SNEGSKA (reference sequence). CDR3 in DNA: TGCAGTGCTAGAGAGTTGGCGACCCTGGTTAATTCACCCCTCCACTTT. Its translation is CSARELATLVNSPLHF.

The genes are TRBV20-1 and TRBJ1-2; the match to TRBD1 covers 11 bases. The CDR3 loop spans 15 amino acids. The germline V gene encodes CDR1 DFQATT and CDR2 SNEGSKA (reference sequence). V was clipped by 2 bases and J by 7 bases; unmatched bases: 9. CDR3 DNA: TGCAGTGCTAGAATACCAGGACAGGGGGCGATTGGCTACACCTTC. This sequence encodes CSARIPGQGAIGYTF.

The rearrangement joins TRBV9 to TRBJ1-2, with a tentative D call TRBD1 (5 bases). V was clipped by 5 bases and J by 4 bases, with 18 bases between them. Germline V gene lookup returns CDR1 SGDLS and CDR2 YYNGEE. The CDR3 contains 15 residues. The CDR3: CASSEQSRVPYGYTF. For the CDR3, the DNA is TGTGCCAGCAGTGAACAATCCAGGGTCCCCTATGGCTACACCTTC.

The chain combines TRBV25-1 with TRBJ2-7; possibly TRBD2 for D (7 bases). Trimming took 8 bases from V and 5 from J, leaving 22 bases between them. CDR1 is MGHDK and CDR2 is SYGVNS in the germline V gene. The CDR3 runs 15 residues. This CDR3 reads CASRPPGGAKHEQYF. DNA of the CDR3: TGTGCCAGCCGTCCCCCGGGGGGCGCGAAACACGAGCAGTACTTC.

V gene TRBV20-1 combines with J gene TRBJ2-5; TRBD2 matches 14 bases. CDR1 and CDR2 from the germline V gene are DFQATT and SNEGSKA (reference sequence). The CDR3 consists of 16 residues. J gave up 5 bases and V 5 bases, and 10 bases lay outside the gene matches. The CDR3 is CSAPPTSGGGRETQYF. Here the CDR3 DNA reads TGCAGTGCTCCACCGACTAGCGGGGGGGGTAGGGAGACCCAGTACTTC.

The chain employs TRBV11-2 and TRBJ2-7, with unresolved D. Germline V gives CDR1 SGHAT, CDR2 FQNNGV. CDR3 length: 14 amino acids. V gave up 3 bases and J gave up 0 bases, with 9 bases separating them. CDR3 protein: CASSFNTGSYEQYF. The CDR3 nucleotides read TGTGCCAGCAGCTTCAACACCGGCTCCTACGAGCAGTACTTC.

The rearrangement uses TRBV5-1 and TRBJ2-1; D is uncertain. Deletions cut 2 bases from V and 10 bases from J, with 10 bases between. This CDR3 comprises 12 residues. Germline CDR1 and CDR2: SGHRS and YFSETQ. The CDR3 sequence is CASSLAWGEQFF. For the CDR3, the DNA is TGCGCCAGCAGCTTAGCGTGGGGAGAGCAGTTCTTC.

The chain is built from TRBV3-1 and TRBJ2-7; possible D gene TRBD2, 5 bases. Germline-derived CDR1 and CDR2 are LGHDT and YNNKEL (reference sequence). The ends were cut back, 4 bases at V and 0 bases at J, with 10 bases in the middle. The CDR3 consists of 14 residues. CDR3 region: CASSPLGSSYEQYF. CDR3 sequence (DNA): TGTGCCAGCAGCCCACTTGGGAGCTCCTACGAGCAGTACTTC.

The CDR3 reads CASSPGGRNTEAFF. The CDR3 bases are TGTGCCAGCAGCCCGGGTGGTCGGAACACTGAAGCTTTCTTT. V and J are TRBV5-4 and TRBJ1-1; D is ambiguous. This CDR3 is 14 amino acids long. In germline, CDR1 is SGHNT, CDR2 YYREEE (reference sequence). V was trimmed by 4 bases and J by 1 base, leaving 11 bases between them.

V gene TRBV20-1 combines with J gene TRBJ1-1; no definite D call. The germline CDR1 and CDR2 sequences are DFQATT and SNEGSKA (reference sequence). The CDR3 is 17 amino acids. The V and J ends lost 5 bases and 2 bases respectively, with 24 bases between them. The CDR3 reads CSAAFEEVTQSNTEAFF. The CDR3 coding sequence is TGCAGTGCTGCCTTTGAGGAGGTAACGCAGTCCAACACTGAAGCTTTCTTT.

The chain has TRBV20-1 and TRBJ2-7, with D perhaps TRBD2 (6 bases). V lost 5 bases to trimming and J lost 2 bases, with 19 bases between them. The CDR3 covers 15 residues. Germline V gives CDR1 DFQATT, CDR2 SNEGSKA (reference sequence). This chain's CDR3 is CSAYSPGRGPYEQYF. DNA of the CDR3: TGCAGTGCTTATTCACCCGGGAGAGGTCCCTACGAGCAGTACTTC.

The genes are TRBV5-6 and TRBJ2-7; D call uncertain. Germline V gene lookup returns CDR1 SGHDT and CDR2 YYEEEE. Trimming took 4 bases from V and 5 from J, leaving 16 bases between them. The CDR3 length is 14 residues. The CDR3 DNA follows: TGTGCCAGCAGCCCGCAGACGGCGGACCACGAGCAGTACTTC. Protein sequence: CASSPQTADHEQYF.

V is TRBV20-1 and J is TRBJ1-1; maybe TRBD1 (6 bases). CDR1 is DFQATT, CDR2 SNEGSKA, per germline (reference sequence). V lost 5 bases and J 4 bases, leaving 11 bases between the germline ends. The CDR3 length is 12 residues. The CDR3 reads CSAPVRGTEAFF. CDR3 coding DNA: TGCAGTGCTCCCGTCAGGGGCACTGAAGCTTTCTTT.

The rearrangement uses TRBV29-1 and TRBJ2-7; D is unresolved. V was clipped by 2 bases and J by 6 bases, with 8 bases between them. This CDR3 has 11 amino acids. The V gene's germline CDR1 is SQVTM and CDR2 ANQGSEA. The chain's CDR3 is CSVENWGEQYF. The CDR3 DNA reads TGCAGCGTTGAAAACTGGGGCGAGCAGTACTTC.

Only one count was recorded for this clonotype. The rearrangement links TRBV5-1 to TRBJ2-2, with a possible D match to TRBD1 (5 bases). The CDR3 covers 18 residues. The germline V and J ends were trimmed by 1 base and 2 bases, with 18 bases remaining between them. Germline V gene sequence: CDR1 SGHRS, CDR2 YFSETQ. DNA for the CDR3: TGCGCCAGCAGCTTGACACCCCAGGGCCTCAGTAACACCGGGGAGCTGTTTTTT. Amino acids: CASSLTPQGLSNTGELFF.

The chain carries TRBV4-1 and TRBJ1-1; D gene ambiguous. The V gene's germline CDR1 is MGHRA and CDR2 YSYEKL. The CDR3 consists of 12 residues. V lost 1 base, J lost 11 bases, and 11 bases lay in between. As DNA, the CDR3 is TGCGCCAGCAGCCAAGTACTCGCCCTGGCTTTCTTT. It specifies CASSQVLALAFF.

The J gene is TRBJ2-2, the V gene TRBV20-1, with D perhaps matching TRBD1 or TRBD2 (6 bases each). CDR3 length: 14 amino acids. V was trimmed by 4 bases and J by 6 bases, leaving 15 bases between them. CDR1 is DFQATT and CDR2 is SNEGSKA in the germline V gene (reference sequence). Here the CDR3 reads CSATGGRGAGELFF. In nucleotides, the CDR3 is TGCAGTGCTACCGGGGGCCGAGGGGCCGGGGAGCTGTTTTTT.